A single sample is the source of the 20 T cell receptor beta chains below, sequenced in a study of T cell responses to AZD1222 COVID-19 vaccine. TCRdb keeps only in-frame clones here, not all; method: immunoSEQ multiplex PCR. The table includes 200,000 to 250,000 clones, around 94% detected once. Sample: peripheral blood, taken 28 days after the second dose of the MenACWY control vaccine. These receptors all come from an adult who received the MenACWY meningococcal vaccine as a control.

DNA of the CDR3: TGCGCCAGCAGCTTGTCTGGGGCCAACGTCCTGACTTTC. Translating gives CASSLSGANVLTF. The V call is TRBV5-1, the J call TRBJ2-6; no reliable D call. The CDR3 totals 13 residues. V lost 1 base to trimming and J lost 1 base, with 0 bases between them. The germline CDR1 and CDR2 sequences are SGHRS and YFSETQ.

V usage is TRBV5-1 and J usage is TRBJ2-3; 10 bases agree with TRBD2. V shed 4 bases and J 1 base; nucleotides not matched to a gene: 6. Per germline, CDR1 SGHRS and CDR2 YFSETQ. This CDR3 has 16 residues. DNA for the CDR3: TGCGCCAGCAGCCAAGCTCTAGCGGGAGGCACAGATACGCAGTATTTT. Translation: CASSQALAGGTDTQYF.

The chain has TRBV27 and TRBJ1-1; D is undetermined. Trimming took off 5 bases at V and 1 base at J, with 11 bases between the two ends. The germline CDR1 and CDR2 sequences are MNHEY and SMNVEV (reference sequence). The CDR3 totals 14 residues. The CDR3 nucleotides are TGTGCCAGCAGTCCGTGGGAGCGGAACACTGAAGCTTTCTTT. Amino acid sequence: CASSPWERNTEAFF.

As regards this clone: In the same sample, other DNA sequences code for this CDR3. Written as DNA, the CDR3 is TGTGCCAGCAGCGTGGGACAGGGCCGGGAGACCCAGTACTTC. Translating gives CASSVGQGRETQYF. This chain joins TRBV9 and TRBJ2-5; 9 bases line up with TRBD1. The length of the CDR3 is 14 residues. Germline lookup yields CDR1 SGDLS and CDR2 YYNGEE. With V trimmed by 2 bases and J by 5 bases, 4 bases remained unmatched.

V and J are TRBV3-1 (or the pseudogene TRBV3-2) and TRBJ2-3; TRBD2 matches at 11 bases. In germline, CDR1 is LGHDT, CDR2 YNNKEL (reference sequence). V shed 4 bases and J 4 bases; nucleotides not matched to a gene: 7. This CDR3 is 16 amino acids long. The DNA for the CDR3 is TGTGCCAGCAGCCTTTCCCTAGCGGGAGGCGCAGATACGCAGTATTTT. This encodes CASSLSLAGGADTQYF.

The chain has TRBV5-4 and TRBJ2-7, with TRBD2 as a possible D gene (5 bases). The CDR3 runs to 13 residues. V was cut by 3 bases and J by 4 bases, with 11 bases left in between. The germline CDR1 and CDR2 sequences are SGHNT and YYREEE (reference sequence). This CDR3 reads CASSSRVGYEQYF. CDR3 coding DNA: TGTGCCAGCAGCTCGAGGGTTGGATACGAGCAGTACTTC.

Points on this clone: With a much larger clone just one base away, this may be a read error. The chain is built from TRBV12-3 or TRBV12-4 and TRBJ2-7, with TRBD1 matching 8 bases. The V and J ends lost 5 bases and 3 bases, in that order; junction bases with no gene match: 0. The length of the CDR3 is 12 residues. The CDR3: CASSGTGYEQYF. CDR3 DNA sequence: TGTGCCAGCAGTGGGACAGGCTACGAGCAGTACTTC.

This clone was observed once. V usage is TRBV30 and J usage is TRBJ2-1; D call uncertain. This CDR3 contains 10 residues. Germline V CDR1 and CDR2: GTSNPN, SVGIG (reference sequence). V lost 6 bases and J lost 9, with 9 bases in between. CDR3 loop: CACSDVEQFF. The DNA for the CDR3 is TGTGCCTGCTCCGATGTTGAGCAGTTCTTC.

The chain employs TRBV10-2 and TRBJ2-7, with 8 bases identical to TRBD1. Germline CDR1 reads WSHSY; CDR2 reads SAAADI. V shed 0 bases, J shed 3 bases, and the junction held 4 bases outside the gene matches. This CDR3 has 15 residues. The CDR3 DNA is TGCGCCAGCAGTGAGTCCGGACAGGGTGGCTACGAGCAGTACTTC. This translates into CASSESGQGGYEQYF.

The rearrangement uses TRBV3-1 (or the pseudogene TRBV3-2) and TRBJ1-3; D not certain. This CDR3 contains 13 residues. Germline V gene lookup returns CDR1 LGHDT and CDR2 YNNKEL (reference sequence). V shed 4 bases and J shed 0 bases, with 4 bases lying between them. The CDR3 sequence: CASSPISGNTIYF. CDR3 DNA: TGTGCCAGCAGCCCCATCTCTGGAAACACCATATATTTT.

In this sample, this clone turned up once. V and J are TRBV9 and TRBJ2-5; 11 positions agree with TRBD1. The CDR3 is 15 residues long. Germline-derived CDR1 and CDR2 are SGDLS and YYNGEE. V was clipped by 5 bases and J by 5 bases; unmatched bases: 8. The CDR3 bases are TGTGCCAGCAGGGCGGGGGACAGGGGGTCGGAGACCCAGTACTTC. It encodes CASRAGDRGSETQYF.

This chain links TRBV7-9 with TRBJ2-3, with unresolved D. Deletions cut 8 bases from V and 6 bases from J, with 9 bases between. Germline V gene lookup returns CDR1 SEHNR and CDR2 FQNEAQ (reference sequence). CDR3 length: 11 amino acids. The CDR3 sequence is CASGWRDTQYF. The DNA of the CDR3 is TGTGCCAGCGGTTGGCGTGATACGCAGTATTTT.

The genes are TRBV7-6 and TRBJ2-1, with a possible D match to TRBD2 (5 bases). This CDR3 is 16 amino acids long. Germline V gene sequence: CDR1 SGHVS, CDR2 FNYEAQ. Trimming stripped 5 bases from V and 0 bases from J, with 14 bases between. CDR3 coding DNA: TGTGCCAGCAGCAAGGGCCTAGCCGTCTCCTACAATGAGCAGTTCTTC. Protein sequence: CASSKGLAVSYNEQFF.

The CDR3 sequence: CASSGGGTSNQPQHF. CDR3 nucleotide sequence: TGTGCCAGCAGTGGGGGTGGGACTAGCAATCAGCCCCAGCATTTT. The genes are TRBV2 and TRBJ1-5; tentative D call: TRBD1 (5 bases). This CDR3 is 15 amino acids long. V lost 4 bases and J 0 bases, leaving 10 bases between the germline ends. CDR1 and CDR2 (germline): SNHLY, FYNNEI.

This chain links TRBV5-5 with TRBJ2-7; D perhaps matches TRBD1 (5 bases). The germline V and J ends were trimmed by 3 bases and 5 bases, with 9 bases remaining between them. CDR1 and CDR2 (germline): SGHKS, YYEKEE (reference sequence). CDR3 size: 12 residues. CDR3 in amino acids: CASSSGYHEQYF. DNA for the CDR3: TGTGCCAGCAGCTCAGGGTACCACGAGCAGTACTTC.

The chain has TRBV28 and TRBJ2-1, with TRBD2 matching over 7 bases. The length of the CDR3 is 14 residues. Germline V CDR1 and CDR2: MDHEN, SYDVKM. V gave up 7 bases and J gave up 8 bases; unmatched junction bases: 11. The CDR3 here is CASNPPGGVDEQFF. The CDR3 region has the DNA TGTGCCAGCAATCCTCCTGGGGGGGTGGATGAGCAGTTCTTC.

This rearrangement joins TRBV28 to TRBJ2-4; D gene ambiguous. With 5 bases removed from V and 8 bases from J, the gap between germline ends came to 4 bases. The germline V gene has CDR1 MDHEN and CDR2 SYDVKM. The CDR3 runs 10 residues. Written as DNA, the CDR3 is TGTGCCAGCAGTGGTTACATTCAGTACTTC. It is translated as CASSGYIQYF.

V usage is TRBV12-3 or TRBV12-4 and J usage is TRBJ1-2, with D uncertain. Trimming removed 7 bases from V and 5 bases from J, with 11 bases in between. The CDR3 extends over 12 amino acids. The CDR3 region has the DNA TGTGCCAGCACCTTCGATGTTTATGGCTACACCTTC. Translated, it gives CASTFDVYGYTF.

The chain links TRBV5-1 to TRBJ1-1; D gene uncertain. The CDR3 is 13 residues long. With 5 bases removed from V and 3 bases from J, the gap between germline ends came to 11 bases. CDR1 is SGHRS, CDR2 YFSETQ, per germline. CDR3 amino acids: CASRAGGYTEAFF. The CDR3 nucleotides are TGCGCCAGCAGAGCGGGCGGGTACACTGAAGCTTTCTTT.

In this sample, this clone turned up once. This chain joins TRBV29-1 and TRBJ2-7; D unclear. The V and J ends lost 0 bases and 4 bases respectively, with 16 bases between them. In germline, CDR1 is SQVTM, CDR2 ANQGSEA. The CDR3 covers 15 residues. CDR3 DNA: TGCAGCGTTGAAGATCTGAGCTCCGCATCATACGAGCAGTACTTC. Its translation is CSVEDLSSASYEQYF.